This T cell receptor (beta chain) was found in a study of T cell responses to AZD1222 COVID-19 vaccine. Study-wide results and caveats: Donors, mostly white British, included more females; clonal diversity was possibly underestimated. The study found vaccine-associated CD4 TCRs spanning spike, dominant at 160-218 and 743-854.

Details on this clone: The antigen is not known.

Analyses pooled second doses at about 4 or about 12 weeks. V was shortened by 5 bases and J by 7 bases, with 15 bases between the two germline ends. CDR1 and CDR2 from the germline V gene are SGHVS and FQNEAQ. The CDR3 has 13 amino acids. TCRdb's copy holds only in-frame clones and misses some; the assay was immunoSEQ multiplex PCR. Seen here are 140,000 to 150,000 clones, more than 85% observed once, and the top ten hold 3.5% to 4.5%. Sequenced material: peripheral blood, taken 28 days after the second AZD1222 dose. The chain combines TRBV7-8 with TRBJ2-7, with D tentatively TRBD2 (5 bases). The sequence derives from an adult who received the AZD1222 COVID-19 vaccine. CDR3 DNA sequence: TGTGCCAGCAGCCTCAGGTGGGAGCGGGAGCAGTACTTC. Its protein product is CASSLRWEREQYF.